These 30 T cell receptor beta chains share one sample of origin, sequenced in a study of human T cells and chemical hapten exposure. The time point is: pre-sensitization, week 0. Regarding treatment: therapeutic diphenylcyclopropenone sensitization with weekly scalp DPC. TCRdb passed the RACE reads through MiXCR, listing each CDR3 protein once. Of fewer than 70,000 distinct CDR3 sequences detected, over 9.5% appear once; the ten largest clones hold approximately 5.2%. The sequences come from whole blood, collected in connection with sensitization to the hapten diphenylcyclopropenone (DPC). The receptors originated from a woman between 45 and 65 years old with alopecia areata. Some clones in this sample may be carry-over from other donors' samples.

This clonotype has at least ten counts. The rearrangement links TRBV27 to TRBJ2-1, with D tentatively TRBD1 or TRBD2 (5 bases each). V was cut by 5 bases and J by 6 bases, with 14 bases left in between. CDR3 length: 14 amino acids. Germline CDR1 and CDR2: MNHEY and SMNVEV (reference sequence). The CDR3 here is CASSIRDAANEQFF. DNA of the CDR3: TGTGCCAGCAGTATCCGGGACGCCGCCAATGAGCAGTTCTTC.

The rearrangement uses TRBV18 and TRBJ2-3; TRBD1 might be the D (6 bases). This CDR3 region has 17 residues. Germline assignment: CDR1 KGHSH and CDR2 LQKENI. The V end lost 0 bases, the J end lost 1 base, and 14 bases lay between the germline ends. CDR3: CASSPPGASRGTDTQYF. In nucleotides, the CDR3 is TGTGCCAGCTCACCACCGGGGGCCTCCCGGGGCACAGATACGCAGTATTTT. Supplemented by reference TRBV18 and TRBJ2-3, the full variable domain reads NAGVMQNPRHLVRRRGQEARLRCSPMKGHSHVYWYRQLPEEGLKFMVYLQKENIIDESGMPKERFSAEFPKEGPSILRIQQVVRGDSAAYFCASSPPGASRGTDTQYFGPGTRLTVL.

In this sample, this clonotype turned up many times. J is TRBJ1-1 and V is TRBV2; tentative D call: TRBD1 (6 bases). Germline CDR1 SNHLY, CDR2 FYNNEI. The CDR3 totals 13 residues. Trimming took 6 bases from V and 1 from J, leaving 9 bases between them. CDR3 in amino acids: CASRDRSNTEAFF. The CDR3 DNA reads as TGTGCCAGCAGGGACAGATCGAACACTGAAGCTTTCTTT.

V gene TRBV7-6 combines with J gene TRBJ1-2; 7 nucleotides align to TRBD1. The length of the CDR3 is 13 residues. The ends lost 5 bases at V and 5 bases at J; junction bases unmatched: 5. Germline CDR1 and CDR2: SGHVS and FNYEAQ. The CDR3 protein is CASSGRQGYGYTF. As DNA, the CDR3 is TGTGCCAGCAGCGGGAGACAGGGTTATGGCTACACCTTC. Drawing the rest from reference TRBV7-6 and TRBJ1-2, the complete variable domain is GAGVSQSPRYKVTKRGQDVALRCDPISGHVSLYWYRQALGQGPEFLTYFNYEAQQDKSGLPNDRFSAERPEGSISTLTIQRTEQRDSAMYRCASSGRQGYGYTFGSGTRLTVV.

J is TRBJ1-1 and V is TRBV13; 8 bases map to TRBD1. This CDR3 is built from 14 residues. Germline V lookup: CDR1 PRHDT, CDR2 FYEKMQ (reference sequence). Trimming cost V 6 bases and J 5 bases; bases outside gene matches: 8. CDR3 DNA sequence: TGTGCCAGCAGTTATACAGGGGGAGGGACTGAAGCTTTCTTT. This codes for CASSYTGGGTEAFF.

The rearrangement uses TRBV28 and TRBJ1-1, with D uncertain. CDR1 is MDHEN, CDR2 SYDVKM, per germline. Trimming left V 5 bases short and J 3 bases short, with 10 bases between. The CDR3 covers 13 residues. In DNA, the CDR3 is TGTGCCAGCAGTCTTCAGGCGCACACTGAAGCTTTCTTT. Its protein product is CASSLQAHTEAFF.

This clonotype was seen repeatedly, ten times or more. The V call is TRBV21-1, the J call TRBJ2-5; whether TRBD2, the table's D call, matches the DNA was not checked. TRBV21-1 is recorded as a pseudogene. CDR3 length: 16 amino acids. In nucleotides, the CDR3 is TGTGCCAGCAGCAACAGACTAGCGGGAGCCCAAGAGACCCAGTACTTC. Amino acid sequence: CASSNRLAGAQETQYF.

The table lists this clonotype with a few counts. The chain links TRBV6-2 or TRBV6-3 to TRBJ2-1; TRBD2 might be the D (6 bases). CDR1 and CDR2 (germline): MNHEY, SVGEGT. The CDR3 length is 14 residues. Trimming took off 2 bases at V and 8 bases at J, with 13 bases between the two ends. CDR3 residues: CASSYGGLGYEQFF. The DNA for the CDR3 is TGTGCCAGCAGTTACGGGGGGTTAGGGTATGAGCAGTTCTTC.

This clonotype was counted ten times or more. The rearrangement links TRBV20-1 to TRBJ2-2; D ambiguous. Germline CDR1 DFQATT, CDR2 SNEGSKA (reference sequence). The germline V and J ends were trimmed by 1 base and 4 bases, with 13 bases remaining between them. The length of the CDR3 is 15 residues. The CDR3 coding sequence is TGCAGTGCTAGAGGTAGCAGTTTCTTCACCGGGGAGCTGTTTTTT. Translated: CSARGSSFFTGELFF.

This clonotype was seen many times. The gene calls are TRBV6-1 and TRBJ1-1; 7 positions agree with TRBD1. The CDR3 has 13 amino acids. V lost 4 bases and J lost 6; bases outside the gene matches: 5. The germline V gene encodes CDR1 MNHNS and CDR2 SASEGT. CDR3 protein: CASSADRASEAFF. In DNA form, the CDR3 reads TGTGCCAGCAGTGCCGACAGGGCATCTGAAGCTTTCTTT.

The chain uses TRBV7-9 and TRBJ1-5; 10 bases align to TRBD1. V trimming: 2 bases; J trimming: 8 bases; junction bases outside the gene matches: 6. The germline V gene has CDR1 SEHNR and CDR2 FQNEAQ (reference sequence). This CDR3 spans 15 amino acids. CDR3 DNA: TGTGCCAGCAGCTTAACGGGACAGGGGAGGGAGCCCCAGCATTTT. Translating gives CASSLTGQGREPQHF.

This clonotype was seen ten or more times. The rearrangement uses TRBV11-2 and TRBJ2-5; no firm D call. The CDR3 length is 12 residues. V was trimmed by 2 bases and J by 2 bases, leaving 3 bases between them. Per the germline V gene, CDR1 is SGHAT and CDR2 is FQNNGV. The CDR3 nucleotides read TGTGCCAGCAGCTTACGTCAAGAGACCCAGTACTTC. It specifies CASSLRQETQYF. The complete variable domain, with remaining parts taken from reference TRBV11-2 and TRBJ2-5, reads EAGVAQSPRYKIIEKRQSVAFWCNPISGHATLYWYQQILGQGPKLLIQFQNNGVVDDSQLPKDRFSAERLKGVDSTLKIQPAKLEDSAVYLCASSLRQETQYFGPGTRLLVL.

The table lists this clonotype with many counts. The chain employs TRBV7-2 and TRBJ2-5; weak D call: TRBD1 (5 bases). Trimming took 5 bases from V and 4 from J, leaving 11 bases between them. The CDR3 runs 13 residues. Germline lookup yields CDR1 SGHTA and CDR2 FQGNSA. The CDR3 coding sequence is TGTGCCAGCAGCCACGGACAAACAGAGACCCAGTACTTC. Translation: CASSHGQTETQYF. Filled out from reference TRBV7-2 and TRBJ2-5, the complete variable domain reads GAGVSQSPSNKVTEKGKDVELRCDPISGHTALYWYRQSLGQGLEFLIYFQGNSAPDKSGLPSDRFSAERTGGSVSTLTIQRTQQEDSAVYLCASSHGQTETQYFGPGTRLLVL.

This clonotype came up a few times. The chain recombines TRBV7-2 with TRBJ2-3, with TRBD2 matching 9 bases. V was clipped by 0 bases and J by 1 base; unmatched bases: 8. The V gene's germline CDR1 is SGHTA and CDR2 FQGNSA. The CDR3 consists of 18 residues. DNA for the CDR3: TGTGCCAGCAGCTTAGCATTATTAGCGGGAGTGGGCACAGATACGCAGTATTTT. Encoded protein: CASSLALLAGVGTDTQYF.

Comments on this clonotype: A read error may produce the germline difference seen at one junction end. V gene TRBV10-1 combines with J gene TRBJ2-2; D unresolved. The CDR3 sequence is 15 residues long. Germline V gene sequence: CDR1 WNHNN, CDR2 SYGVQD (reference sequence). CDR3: CASSVGQVATGELFF. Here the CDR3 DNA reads TGTGCCAGCAGTGTCGGTCAGGTTGCAACCGGGGAGCTGTTTTTT.

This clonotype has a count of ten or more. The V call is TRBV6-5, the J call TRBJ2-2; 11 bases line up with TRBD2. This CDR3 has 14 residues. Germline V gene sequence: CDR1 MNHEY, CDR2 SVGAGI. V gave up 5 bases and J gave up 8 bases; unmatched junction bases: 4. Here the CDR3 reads CASSTGLAAGELFF. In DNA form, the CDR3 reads TGTGCCAGCAGTACGGGACTAGCGGCTGGGGAGCTGTTTTTT.

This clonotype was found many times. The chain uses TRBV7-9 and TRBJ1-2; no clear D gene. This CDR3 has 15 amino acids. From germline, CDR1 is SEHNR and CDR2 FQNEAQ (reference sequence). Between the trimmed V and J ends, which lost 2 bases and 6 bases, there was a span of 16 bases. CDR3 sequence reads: CASSLQAGDTDGYTF. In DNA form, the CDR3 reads TGTGCCAGCAGCTTACAGGCCGGAGACACTGATGGCTACACCTTC.

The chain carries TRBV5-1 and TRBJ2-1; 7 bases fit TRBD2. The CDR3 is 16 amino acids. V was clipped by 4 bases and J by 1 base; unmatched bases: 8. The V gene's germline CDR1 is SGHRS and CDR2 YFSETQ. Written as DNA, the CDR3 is TGCGCCAGCAGCCATCTAGGGGAGGGTTCCTACAATGAGCAGTTCTTC. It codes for CASSHLGEGSYNEQFF.

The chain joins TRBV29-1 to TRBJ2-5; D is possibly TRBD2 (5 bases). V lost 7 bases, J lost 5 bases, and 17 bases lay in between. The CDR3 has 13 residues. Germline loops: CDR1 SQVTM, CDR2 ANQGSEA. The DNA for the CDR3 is TGCAGCGCCCGACGGGGTAGCTTTGAGACCCAGTACTTC. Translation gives CSARRGSFETQYF.

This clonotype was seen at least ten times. This CDR3 is CASRRWEDADTQYF. The CDR3 DNA reads TGCGCCAGCAGACGATGGGAGGATGCAGATACGCAGTATTTT. The genes are TRBV5-1 and TRBJ2-3; D might be TRBD2 (6 bases). Germline V gene sequence: CDR1 SGHRS, CDR2 YFSETQ. V was cut by 5 bases and J by 4 bases, with 14 bases left in between. The CDR3 consists of 14 residues.

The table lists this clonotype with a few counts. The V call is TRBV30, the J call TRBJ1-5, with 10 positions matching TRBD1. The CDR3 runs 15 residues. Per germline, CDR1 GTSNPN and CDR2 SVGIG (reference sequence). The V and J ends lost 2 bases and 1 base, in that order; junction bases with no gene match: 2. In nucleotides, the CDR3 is TGTGCCTGGAGTATGGGACAGGGGAGCAATCAGCCCCAGCATTTT. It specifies CAWSMGQGSNQPQHF.

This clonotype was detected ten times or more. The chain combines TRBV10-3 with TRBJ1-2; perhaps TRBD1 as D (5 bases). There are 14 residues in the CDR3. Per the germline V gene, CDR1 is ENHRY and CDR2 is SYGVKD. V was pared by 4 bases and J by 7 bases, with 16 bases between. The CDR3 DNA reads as TGTGCCATCAGTGCGGAAGGGGAGCTCCGTGGCTACACCTTC. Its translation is CAISAEGELRGYTF.

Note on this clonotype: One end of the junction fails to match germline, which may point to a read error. The CDR3 DNA follows: TGCGCCAGCAGCCTGGACCCGACAGGGGGTAATGAGCACTTCTTC. The encoded protein is CASSLDPTGGNEHFF. This chain joins TRBV5-1 and TRBJ2-1; 9 bases align to TRBD1. Looked up from germline, CDR1 is SGHRS and CDR2 is YFSETQ. This CDR3 has 15 residues.

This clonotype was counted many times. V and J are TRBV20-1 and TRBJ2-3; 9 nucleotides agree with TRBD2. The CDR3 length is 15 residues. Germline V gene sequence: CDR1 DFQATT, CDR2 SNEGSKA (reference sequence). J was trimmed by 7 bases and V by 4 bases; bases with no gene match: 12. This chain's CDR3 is CSAKTGTSKVNTQYF. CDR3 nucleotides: TGCAGTGCTAAAACCGGGACTAGCAAGGTGAATACGCAGTATTTT.

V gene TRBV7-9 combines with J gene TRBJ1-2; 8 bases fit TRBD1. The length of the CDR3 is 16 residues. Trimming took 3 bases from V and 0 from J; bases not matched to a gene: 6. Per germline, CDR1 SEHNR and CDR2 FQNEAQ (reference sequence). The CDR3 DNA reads TGTGCCAGCAGCTTTTATTCGGGACAGGCTAACTATGGCTACACCTTC. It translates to CASSFYSGQANYGYTF.

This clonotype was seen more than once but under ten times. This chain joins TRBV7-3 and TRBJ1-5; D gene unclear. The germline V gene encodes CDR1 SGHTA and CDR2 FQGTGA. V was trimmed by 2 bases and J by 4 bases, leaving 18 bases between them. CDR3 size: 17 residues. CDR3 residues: CASSLVPTPRNNQPQHF. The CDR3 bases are TGTGCCAGCAGCTTAGTCCCGACCCCCCGGAATAATCAGCCCCAGCATTTT.

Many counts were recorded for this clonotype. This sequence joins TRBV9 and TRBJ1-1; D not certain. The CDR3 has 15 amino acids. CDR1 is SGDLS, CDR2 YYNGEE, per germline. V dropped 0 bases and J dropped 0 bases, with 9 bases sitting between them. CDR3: CASSVDPDLNTEAFF. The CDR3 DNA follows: TGTGCCAGCAGCGTAGATCCGGACTTGAACACTGAAGCTTTCTTT. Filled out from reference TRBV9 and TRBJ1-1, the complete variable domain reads DSGVTQTPKHLITATGQRVTLRCSPRSGDLSVYWYQQSLDQGLQFLIQYYNGEERAKGNILERFSAQQFPDLHSELNLSSLELGDSALYFCASSVDPDLNTEAFFGQGTRLTVV.

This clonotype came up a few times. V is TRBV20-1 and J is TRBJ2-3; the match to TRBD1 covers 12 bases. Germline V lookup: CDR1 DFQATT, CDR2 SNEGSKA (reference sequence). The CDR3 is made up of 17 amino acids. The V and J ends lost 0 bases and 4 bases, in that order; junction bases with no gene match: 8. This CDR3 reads CSARDRLRDRGPDTQYF. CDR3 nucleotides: TGCAGTGCTAGAGATCGTCTCCGGGACAGGGGGCCAGATACGCAGTATTTT.

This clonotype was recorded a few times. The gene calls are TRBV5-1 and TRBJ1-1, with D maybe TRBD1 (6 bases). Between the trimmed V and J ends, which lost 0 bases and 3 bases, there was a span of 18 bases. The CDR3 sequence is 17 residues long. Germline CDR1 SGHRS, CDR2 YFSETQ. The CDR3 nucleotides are TGCGCCAGCAGCTTGGCCAGGGGTGGAGGGTACGACACTGAAGCTTTCTTT. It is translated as CASSLARGGGYDTEAFF.

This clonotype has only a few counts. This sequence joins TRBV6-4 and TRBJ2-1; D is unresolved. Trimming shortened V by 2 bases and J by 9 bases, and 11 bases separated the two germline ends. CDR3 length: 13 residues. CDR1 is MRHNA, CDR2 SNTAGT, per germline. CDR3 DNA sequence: TGTGCCAGCAGTGACGAGTTAGCAAGTGAGCAGTTCTTC. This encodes CASSDELASEQFF.